This is a list of T cell receptor beta chains from one sample in a study of T-cell reconstitution after alpha-beta-depleted transplantation in children. TCRdb analysed the PCR reads with MiXCR anew, one entry per CDR3 protein. The data contain over 550,000 distinct CDR3 sequences, roughly 10% of them singletons. Sequenced here: PBMCs from the stem cell graft donor, sampled from the stem cell graft. These receptors were taken from a human donor who donated a stem cell graft to a child with acute myeloid leukemia. Both conserved end residues are part of each CDR3. The order of the fields is clone size, J gene, V gene, D gene, CDR3 protein, CDR3 DNA. D genes are given only for firm matches. A row's size may be missing; if present it is once, few, many or a size class.

clone size: .; J gene: TRBJ2-2; V gene: TRBV6-1; D gene: TRBD2; CDR3 protein: CASTGEVLAGGGNTGELFF; CDR3 DNA: TGTGCCAGCACCGGCGAGGTGCTAGCGGGAGGCGGGAACACCGGGGAGCTGTTTTTT
clone size: few; J gene: TRBJ1-5; V gene: TRBV2; D gene: .; CDR3 protein: CASSFQGENQPQHF; CDR3 DNA: TGTGCCAGCAGTTTCCAGGGAGAGAATCAGCCCCAGCATTTT
clone size: few; J gene: TRBJ2-2; V gene: TRBV7-9; D gene: TRBD2; CDR3 protein: CASSPRGAGANTGELFF; CDR3 DNA: TGTGCCAGCAGCCCAAGAGGAGCGGGAGCGAACACCGGGGAGCTGTTTTTT
clone size: .; J gene: TRBJ1-5; V gene: TRBV7-3; D gene: .; CDR3 protein: CASSPGWVYNQPQHF; CDR3 DNA: TGTGCCAGCAGCCCCGGTTGGGTGTACAATCAGCCCCAGCATTTT
clone size: many; J gene: TRBJ1-2; V gene: TRBV5-1; D gene: .; CDR3 protein: CASSLVGTVTYGYTF; CDR3 DNA: TGCGCCAGCAGCTTGGTGGGGACGGTAACCTATGGCTACACCTTC
clone size: many; J gene: TRBJ2-3; V gene: TRBV6-2/TRBV6-3; D gene: TRBD2; CDR3 protein: CASRAGGADTQYF; CDR3 DNA: TGTGCCAGCAGAGCGGGAGGGGCAGATACGCAGTATTTT
clone size: many; J gene: TRBJ2-2; V gene: TRBV6-2/TRBV6-3; D gene: .; CDR3 protein: CASSIPRRTAEPTGELFF; CDR3 DNA: TGTGCCAGCAGTATTCCTCGCCGGACAGCCGAACCCACCGGGGAGCTGTTTTTT
clone size: .; J gene: TRBJ2-3; V gene: TRBV29-1; D gene: TRBD2; CDR3 protein: CSGLAGGGDTQYF; CDR3 DNA: TGCAGTGGACTAGCGGGAGGAGGCGATACGCAGTATTTT
clone size: many; J gene: TRBJ2-7; V gene: TRBV30; D gene: .; CDR3 protein: CAWSGDYEQYF; CDR3 DNA: TGTGCCTGGAGTGGGGACTACGAGCAGTACTTC
clone size: few; J gene: TRBJ2-7; V gene: TRBV12-3/TRBV12-4; D gene: .; CDR3 protein: CASSSRTSSPTEQYF; CDR3 DNA: TGTGCCAGCAGCTCCCGCACTAGCTCCCCCACGGAGCAGTACTTC
clone size: few; J gene: TRBJ2-7; V gene: TRBV7-6; D gene: TRBD1; CDR3 protein: CASTPRDRGLYEQYF; CDR3 DNA: TGTGCCAGCACTCCCCGGGACAGGGGGCTGTACGAGCAGTACTTC
clone size: .; J gene: TRBJ2-1; V gene: TRBV19; D gene: TRBD2; CDR3 protein: CASSTTRLAGVGQFF; CDR3 DNA: TGTGCCAGTAGTACCACCCGACTAGCGGGAGTGGGCCAGTTCTTC
clone size: few; J gene: TRBJ1-5; V gene: TRBV19; D gene: .; CDR3 protein: CASRPINQHF; CDR3 DNA: TGTGCCAGTAGGCCGATTAACCAGCATTTT
clone size: .; J gene: TRBJ2-3; V gene: TRBV7-2; D gene: .; CDR3 protein: CASSLRQNTDTQYF; CDR3 DNA: TGTGCCAGCAGCTTAAGACAGAACACAGATACGCAGTATTTT
clone size: few; J gene: TRBJ2-7; V gene: TRBV5-1; D gene: TRBD1; CDR3 protein: CASSPDGTGFEQYF; CDR3 DNA: TGCGCCAGCAGCCCCGATGGGACAGGGTTCGAGCAGTACTTC
clone size: many; J gene: TRBJ2-7; V gene: TRBV6-2/TRBV6-3; D gene: TRBD2; CDR3 protein: CASSRSAGEREQYF; CDR3 DNA: TGTGCCAGCAGTCGATCCGCGGGAGAACGCGAGCAGTACTTC
clone size: .; J gene: TRBJ1-1; V gene: TRBV30; D gene: .; CDR3 protein: CAWTPQLSTEAFF; CDR3 DNA: TGTGCCTGGACCCCTCAGCTGAGCACTGAAGCTTTCTTT
clone size: many; J gene: TRBJ2-2; V gene: TRBV4-2; D gene: .; CDR3 protein: CASSGVNTGELFF; CDR3 DNA: TGTGCCAGCAGCGGCGTAAACACCGGGGAGCTGTTTTTT
clone size: many; J gene: TRBJ2-7; V gene: TRBV3-1; D gene: .; CDR3 protein: CASSSTRLEQYF; CDR3 DNA: TGTGCCAGCAGCTCCACTCGACTAGAGCAGTACTTC
clone size: .; J gene: TRBJ1-1; V gene: TRBV9; D gene: TRBD1; CDR3 protein: CASSVLTGGKNTEAFF; CDR3 DNA: TGTGCCAGCAGCGTGCTGACAGGGGGCAAGAACACTGAAGCTTTCTTT
clone size: many; J gene: TRBJ2-7; V gene: TRBV29-1; D gene: .; CDR3 protein: CSVLNPRSSYEQYF; CDR3 DNA: TGCAGCGTTTTAAACCCCAGGTCCTCCTACGAGCAGTACTTC
clone size: few; J gene: TRBJ2-1; V gene: TRBV24-1; D gene: TRBD2; CDR3 protein: CATSDPNLAENNEQFF; CDR3 DNA: TGTGCCACCAGTGACCCGAACCTAGCGGAAAACAATGAGCAGTTCTTC
clone size: .; J gene: TRBJ2-5; V gene: TRBV5-6; D gene: .; CDR3 protein: CASSVPGRETQYF; CDR3 DNA: TGTGCCAGCAGCGTTCCAGGGAGAGAGACCCAGTACTTC
clone size: few; J gene: TRBJ1-3; V gene: TRBV30; D gene: .; CDR3 protein: CAWSEGSGNTIYF; CDR3 DNA: TGTGCCTGGAGTGAAGGTTCTGGAAACACCATATATTTT
clone size: .; J gene: TRBJ2-2; V gene: TRBV20-1; D gene: TRBD1; CDR3 protein: CSAYRGPGELFF; CDR3 DNA: TGCAGTGCCTACAGGGGCCCCGGGGAGCTGTTTTTT
clone size: few; J gene: TRBJ2-5; V gene: TRBV29-1; D gene: .; CDR3 protein: CSARGRQQETQYF; CDR3 DNA: TGCAGCGCTCGAGGGCGCCAACAAGAGACCCAGTACTTC
clone size: .; J gene: TRBJ2-2; V gene: TRBV29-1; D gene: .; CDR3 protein: CSVHSWGGELFF; CDR3 DNA: TGCAGCGTTCACTCCTGGGGAGGGGAGCTGTTTTTT
clone size: few; J gene: TRBJ2-3; V gene: TRBV6-4; D gene: .; CDR3 protein: CASSDSPSADTQYF; CDR3 DNA: TGTGCCAGCAGTGACTCCCCCTCTGCGGATACGCAGTATTTT
clone size: few; J gene: TRBJ2-2; V gene: TRBV11-2; D gene: .; CDR3 protein: CASSLGPRGGELFF; CDR3 DNA: TGTGCCAGCAGCTTAGGCCCCCGGGGCGGGGAGCTGTTTTTT
clone size: .; J gene: TRBJ2-1; V gene: TRBV6-2/TRBV6-3; D gene: .; CDR3 protein: CASSYGGWYNEQFF; CDR3 DNA: TGTGCCAGCAGTTATGGAGGGTGGTACAATGAGCAGTTCTTC
clone size: many; J gene: TRBJ2-7; V gene: TRBV20-1; D gene: TRBD2; CDR3 protein: CSASGLAGIEQYF; CDR3 DNA: TGCAGTGCTAGTGGACTAGCGGGCATCGAGCAGTACTTC
clone size: many; J gene: TRBJ2-3; V gene: TRBV28; D gene: .; CDR3 protein: CASRRGNTQYF; CDR3 DNA: TGTGCCAGCAGACGGGGAAATACGCAGTATTTT
clone size: .; J gene: TRBJ1-5; V gene: TRBV29-1; D gene: .; CDR3 protein: CSVQTGTNQPQHF; CDR3 DNA: TGCAGCGTCCAAACGGGGACCAATCAGCCCCAGCATTTT
clone size: many; J gene: TRBJ2-2; V gene: TRBV4-3; D gene: .; CDR3 protein: CASSQDLGAGAGTGELFF; CDR3 DNA: TGCGCCAGCAGCCAAGATCTGGGGGCGGGAGCCGGGACCGGGGAGCTGTTTTTT
clone size: many; J gene: TRBJ2-1; V gene: TRBV27; D gene: .; CDR3 protein: CASKLVDYPKVEQFF; CDR3 DNA: TGTGCCAGCAAACTCGTGGACTACCCGAAGGTGGAGCAGTTCTTC
clone size: many; J gene: TRBJ2-7; V gene: TRBV29-1; D gene: .; CDR3 protein: CSVAIAYEQYF; CDR3 DNA: TGCAGCGTTGCTATCGCCTACGAGCAGTACTTC
clone size: few; J gene: TRBJ2-7; V gene: TRBV6-2/TRBV6-3; D gene: TRBD2; CDR3 protein: CASNLLAGFVYEQYF; CDR3 DNA: TGTGCCAGCAATTTACTAGCGGGGTTCGTCTACGAGCAGTACTTC
clone size: many; J gene: TRBJ1-1; V gene: TRBV20-1; D gene: .; CDR3 protein: CSAPGKAFF; CDR3 DNA: TGCAGTGCCCCGGGGAAGGCTTTCTTT
clone size: many; J gene: TRBJ2-1; V gene: TRBV12-3/TRBV12-4; D gene: .; CDR3 protein: CASSQGVAEQFF; CDR3 DNA: TGTGCCAGCAGCCAGGGTGTAGCTGAGCAGTTCTTC
clone size: few; J gene: TRBJ1-6; V gene: TRBV5-1; D gene: .; CDR3 protein: CASSPKDSGTPLHF; CDR3 DNA: TGCGCCAGCAGCCCCAAGGACAGTGGAACTCCCCTCCACTTT